One sample yielded the 10 T cell receptor beta chains listed below, sequenced in a study of blood T cell repertoires in COVID-19. The repertoire was sequenced with immunoSEQ multiplex PCR; TCRdb's copy has only in-frame clones and lacks some. The table has some 70,000 clones, 90% seen once. Sequenced input: peripheral blood. Every receptor here comes from a woman aged 80 or over with active COVID-19.

The V call is TRBV28, the J call TRBJ2-7; D is perhaps TRBD1 (6 bases). The germline V gene has CDR1 MDHEN and CDR2 SYDVKM. The CDR3 runs to 16 residues. The V and J ends lost 3 bases and 2 bases respectively, with 17 bases between them. This CDR3 is CASSFLIGQSAYEQYF. In DNA form, the CDR3 reads TGTGCCAGCAGTTTCCTCATAGGACAGTCAGCCTACGAGCAGTACTTC. The full variable domain, rest sourced from reference TRBV28 and TRBJ2-7, is DVKVTQSSRYLVKRTGEKVFLECVQDMDHENMFWYRQDPGLGLRLIYFSYDVKMKEKGDIPEGYSVSREKKERFSLILESASTNQTSMYLCASSFLIGQSAYEQYFGPGTRLTVT.

This chain links TRBV7-9 with TRBJ1-5; D is unclear. The germline V and J ends were trimmed by 2 bases and 5 bases, with 4 bases remaining between them. The germline V gene encodes CDR1 SEHNR and CDR2 FQNEAQ (reference sequence). The CDR3 totals 12 residues. The CDR3 region is CASSLPHQPQHF. The CDR3 DNA reads TGTGCCAGCAGCTTACCTCATCAGCCCCAGCATTTT.

The rearrangement joins TRBV7-2 to TRBJ1-5; 8 nucleotides match TRBD1. V shed 5 bases, J shed 3 bases, and the junction held 3 bases outside the gene matches. CDR1 SGHTA and CDR2 FQGNSA come from the germline V gene. This CDR3 is built from 14 residues. CDR3 coding DNA: TGTGCCAGCAGCCTCAGGGGGCCCAATCAGCCCCAGCATTTT. It is translated as CASSLRGPNQPQHF.

The gene calls are TRBV29-1 and TRBJ1-2; 8 nucleotides agree with TRBD1. CDR1 is SQVTM, CDR2 ANQGSEA, per germline. The CDR3 has 13 residues. V lost 6 bases, J lost 6 bases, and 9 bases stayed unmatched. The CDR3 region is CSVPSDREDGYTF. CDR3 nucleotides: TGCAGCGTCCCCTCGGACAGGGAAGATGGCTACACCTTC.

This clone was detected only once. J is TRBJ2-3 and V is TRBV4-1; TRBD2 matches at 12 bases. The J segment lost 2 bases and the V segment lost 2 bases, leaving 5 bases of the junction unmatched. CDR3 length: 17 amino acids. Germline V gene sequence: CDR1 MGHRA, CDR2 YSYEKL. In nucleotides, the CDR3 is TGCGCCAGCAGCCAACCGGGACTAGCGGGTCACACAGATACGCAGTATTTT. The encoded protein is CASSQPGLAGHTDTQYF.

The chain recombines TRBV19 with TRBJ2-1; weak D call: TRBD2 (7 bases). Deletions cut 7 bases from V and 12 bases from J, with 22 bases between. CDR1 is LNHDA, CDR2 SQIVND, per germline (reference sequence). This CDR3 contains 14 residues. The DNA of the CDR3 is TGTGCCAGTAAGGGGGGATGGAGCGGGGCGATGCAGTTCTTC. This codes for CASKGGWSGAMQFF.

The rearrangement uses TRBV7-9 and TRBJ2-5; TRBD2 agrees at 9 bases. V dropped 4 bases and J dropped 5; count of bases not matched to a gene: 14. Germline values: CDR1 SEHNR, CDR2 FQNEAQ (reference sequence). The CDR3 runs 17 residues. The CDR3, as DNA: TGTGCCAGCAGCTCCACAGGGGTGGCGGGAGGGCAGGAGACCCAGTACTTC. Translation: CASSSTGVAGGQETQYF.

The V and J genes are TRBV6-2 or TRBV6-3 and TRBJ1-4, with TRBD1 as a possible D gene (6 bases). The CDR3 has 15 amino acids. CDR1 is MNHEY and CDR2 is SVGEGT in the germline V gene. The V gene lost 0 bases and the J gene lost 3 bases, with 8 bases spanning the gap. The CDR3 DNA reads TGTGCCAGCAGTTACTCGGGACACTCTAATGAAAAACTGTTTTTT. The encoded protein is CASSYSGHSNEKLFF.

CDR3 residues: CSALTGGYGYTF. In DNA, the CDR3 is TGCAGCGCCCTGACAGGGGGCTATGGCTACACCTTC. The chain couples TRBV29-1 to TRBJ1-2; TRBD1 aligns across 9 bases. The J segment lost 4 bases and the V segment lost 7 bases, leaving 4 bases of the junction unmatched. CDR3 length: 12 amino acids. CDR1 SQVTM and CDR2 ANQGSEA come from the germline V gene.

J is TRBJ2-1 and V is TRBV10-3, with 9 bases matching TRBD2. Germline V gene lookup returns CDR1 ENHRY and CDR2 SYGVKD. The CDR3 contains 15 residues. V was clipped by 8 bases and J by 9 bases; unmatched bases: 14. In DNA form, the CDR3 reads TGTGCCATCTCTTCTTCTAGCGGGAACGTCGGTGAGCAGTTCTTC. It specifies CAISSSSGNVGEQFF.